This T cell receptor beta chain appears in the sequencing data of a study of cytomegalovirus exposure and HLA in healthy donors. General observations from the study: It was about 180 TCR beta chains that were listed as cytomegalovirus-associated. Published work reported that the classifier diagnosed cytomegalovirus status with high specificity and sensitivity. In vitro checks showed that a few CMV-associated chains really do target CMV antigens.

The method was immunoSEQ multiplex PCR; TCRdb's version includes in-frame clones alone and lacks a portion of them. Here the sample spans more than 300,000 clones, 86% being singletons. Separation from the approximately 710-subject first cohort characterized the roughly 130-subject validation cohort, to which the donors belonged. Comment on this clone: Its antigen is unidentified.

The CDR3 extends over 14 amino acids. Germline loops: CDR1 MGHRA, CDR2 YSYEKL. V was cut by 3 bases and J by 0 bases, with 9 bases left in between. The sample was PBMCs. The chain couples TRBV4-1 to TRBJ2-7; a weak D match, TRBD2 (5 bases). The TCR was taken from a woman aged 18-35 years in good health and CMV-seronegative. CDR3 loop: CASSQDWSSYEQYF. The DNA of the CDR3 is TGCGCCAGCAGCCAGGACTGGAGCTCCTACGAGCAGTACTTC.